The T cell receptor beta chain described here comes from a study of beta chain features in type 1 diabetes. As regards this clone: Its specificity is not known.

Study-wide results and limits: Shorter templates might be favored by PCR, and equally so in patients and in controls. It was among patients, rather than healthy donors, that naive, central memory and Treg TCRB repertoires appeared more similar. Insertions at VDJ junctions were less frequent in type 1 diabetes patients. These patients also deleted more nucleotides at the same junctions.

The CDR3 is 16 residues long. In germline, CDR1 is LNHDA, CDR2 SQIVND (reference sequence). V lost 4 bases to trimming and J lost 1 base; unmatched junction nucleotides: 5. As every portion of the isolated RNA was reverse transcribed, the sequencing read expressed TCRB transcripts. Each sample of naive, central memory or regulatory T cells had, on average, about 3.5 million reads. Some clones are missing from TCRdb's copy, which holds only in-frame ones; the method was immunoSEQ multiplex PCR. The data hold 860,000 or so clones, with about 17% observed a single time. This sequence originates from a woman aged 18-29 years in good health. The sequenced material came from naive CD4+ T cells from blood. The V call is TRBV19, the J call TRBJ1-1, with 11 bases matching TRBD1. The CDR3 coding sequence is TGTGCCAGTAGTACCGGGACAGGGGGGACGAACACTGAAGCTTTCTTT. The encoded protein is CASSTGTGGTNTEAFF.